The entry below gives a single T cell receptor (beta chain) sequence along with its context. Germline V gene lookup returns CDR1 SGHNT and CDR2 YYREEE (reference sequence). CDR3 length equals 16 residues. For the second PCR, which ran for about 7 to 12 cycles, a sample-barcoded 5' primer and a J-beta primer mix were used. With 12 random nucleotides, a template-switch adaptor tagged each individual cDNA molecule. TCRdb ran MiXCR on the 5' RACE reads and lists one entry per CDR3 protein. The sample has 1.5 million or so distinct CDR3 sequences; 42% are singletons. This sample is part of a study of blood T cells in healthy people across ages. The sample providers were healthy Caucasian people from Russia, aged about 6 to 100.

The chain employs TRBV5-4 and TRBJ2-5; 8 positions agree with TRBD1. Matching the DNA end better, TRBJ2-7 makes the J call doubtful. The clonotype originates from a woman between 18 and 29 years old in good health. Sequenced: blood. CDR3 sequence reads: CASSLDFGQGGNEQYF. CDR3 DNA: TGTGCCAGCAGCTTGGATTTCGGACAGGGTGGGAACGAGCAGTACTTC.